The rows below give T cell receptor beta chains drawn from one sample of a study of cytomegalovirus exposure and HLA in healthy donors. Method: immunoSEQ multiplex PCR; TCRdb's copy keeps in-frame clones and lacks some. This table has about 160,000 clones, roughly nine tenths appearing once. Material: PBMCs. These receptors all stem from a woman younger than 35 in good health and CMV-seropositive. CDR3s include the opening cysteine and the closing phenylalanine or tryptophan. Fields, in order: clone size, D gene, V gene, J gene, CDR3 protein, CDR3 DNA. The D gene is left open where the match is weak. Size values are once, few and many counts, or a class for expanded clones, and some rows have none.

>once|TRBD1|TRBV6-1|TRBJ1-5
CASSEGTGVRQPQHF
TGTGCCAGCAGTGAAGGGACAGGGGTACGACAGCCCCAGCATTTT
>-|TRBD2|TRBV7-9|TRBJ2-2
CASSHPSKRETGELFF
TGTGCCAGCAGCCACCCCAGTAAGCGGGAGACCGGGGAGCTGTTTTTT
>-|-|TRBV7-8|TRBJ1-5
CASSFLGGDQPQHF
TGTGCCAGCAGCTTTCTGGGGGGTGATCAGCCCCAGCATTTT
>-|-|TRBV6-1|TRBJ2-1
CASSTDSGTFQFF
TGTGCCAGCAGTACGGACTCCGGGACTTTCCAGTTCTTC
>-|TRBD1|TRBV4-1|TRBJ1-1
CASSQNRGRLVTEAFF
TGCGCCAGCAGCCAGAACAGGGGGCGCTTGGTCACTGAAGCTTTCTTT
>-|TRBD1|TRBV12-5|TRBJ2-7
CASGPGQGAPYEQYF
TGTGCTAGTGGTCCCGGACAGGGGGCGCCGTACGAGCAGTACTTC
>-|TRBD2|TRBV5-1|TRBJ2-2
CASSLPSGGAPGELFF
TGCGCCAGCAGCCTACCTAGCGGGGGGGCCCCCGGGGAGCTGTTTTTT
>few|-|TRBV7-9|TRBJ1-5
CASSPQGTNQPQHF
TGTGCCAGCAGCCCTCAGGGGACCAATCAGCCCCAGCATTTT
>-|-|TRBV4-2|TRBJ1-4
CASSQDLRGFEKLFF
TGTGCCAGCAGCCAAGATCTTAGAGGGTTTGAAAAACTGTTTTTT
>-|TRBD1|TRBV5-1|TRBJ1-1
CASSLTGIFTEAFF
TGCGCCAGCAGCCTGACAGGGATATTCACTGAAGCTTTCTTT
>once|TRBD1|TRBV18|TRBJ1-4
CASSPNDRGGTNEKLFF
TGTGCCAGCTCACCTAATGACAGGGGAGGGACTAATGAAAAACTGTTTTTT
>-|TRBD2|TRBV5-1|TRBJ2-1
CASSFSGEVSNEQFF
TGCGCCAGCAGCTTCAGCGGGGAAGTGAGCAATGAGCAGTTCTTC
>-|-|TRBV30|TRBJ2-5
CAWSASAKTQYF
TGTGCCTGGAGTGCCTCAGCGAAGACCCAGTACTTC
>-|-|TRBV7-9|TRBJ1-6
CASSLNRVSSPLHF
TGTGCCAGCAGCTTGAACAGGGTTAGTTCACCCCTCCACTTT
>-|-|TRBV25-1|TRBJ1-6
CASRVSTGRVDSPLHF
TGTGCCAGCCGAGTCTCGACGGGGAGGGTTGATTCACCCCTCCACTTT
>-|-|TRBV4-1|TRBJ2-5
CASSRQRQAYQETQYF
TGCGCCAGCAGCCGACAACGACAGGCGTACCAAGAGACCCAGTACTTC
>once|TRBD1|TRBV19|TRBJ2-7
CANDRTGAPYEQYF
TGTGCCAATGACCGGACAGGGGCTCCCTACGAGCAGTACTTC
>-|-|TRBV11-2|TRBJ1-2
CASSPGGPNYGYTF
TGTGCCAGCAGCCCGGGAGGGCCTAACTATGGCTACACCTTC
>-|TRBD2|TRBV4-3|TRBJ2-5
CASSQEAGILAGIETQYF
TGCGCCAGCAGCCAAGAAGCTGGGATCCTAGCGGGCATCGAGACCCAGTACTTC
>-|-|TRBV28|TRBJ2-5
CASSIGGSGWQETQYF
TGTGCCAGCAGCATCGGAGGGTCGGGGTGGCAAGAGACCCAGTACTTC
>-|TRBD2|TRBV5-4|TRBJ2-1
CASSSLAGGPREQFF
TGTGCCAGCAGCTCACTAGCGGGGGGGCCAAGGGAGCAGTTCTTC
>-|TRBD1|TRBV6-1|TRBJ1-6
CASSEVIPGTGYKPLHF
TGTGCCAGCAGTGAAGTAATTCCCGGGACAGGGTATAAACCCCTCCACTTT
>-|-|TRBV5-8|TRBJ2-4
CASSFPLGNPGAKNIQYF
TGTGCCAGCAGCTTCCCCCTAGGCAACCCGGGGGCCAAAAACATTCAGTACTTC
>-|-|TRBV4-1|TRBJ2-7
CASSQEVTGIYEQYF
TGCGCCAGCAGCCAAGAAGTTACAGGGATCTACGAGCAGTACTTC
>-|TRBD1|TRBV30|TRBJ2-7
CAWTWTGAGSTGEQYF
TGTGCCTGGACCTGGACAGGGGCCGGCTCTACGGGCGAGCAGTACTTC
>-|-|TRBV6-4|TRBJ2-3
CASSPGSTDTQYF
TGTGCCAGCAGCCCAGGGTCGACAGATACGCAGTATTTT
>-|-|TRBV5-5|TRBJ1-1
CASSLVEGLATEAFF
TGTGCCAGCAGCTTGGTAGAGGGTTTGGCCACTGAAGCTTTCTTT
>-|TRBD2|TRBV5-1|TRBJ2-1
CASSLGLAGGRTYNEQFF
TGCGCCAGCAGCTTGGGTCTAGCGGGGGGGCGAACCTACAATGAGCAGTTCTTC
>once|TRBD1|TRBV5-1|TRBJ1-4
CASSLAGGGAAKLFF
TGCGCCAGCAGCTTGGCCGGAGGGGGCGCGGCAAAACTGTTTTTT
>-|-|TRBV19|TRBJ2-2
CASGGLGKLFF
TGTGCCAGTGGGGGCCTGGGGAAGCTGTTTTTT
>-|TRBD2|TRBV27|TRBJ2-7
CASRPSGRAGAYEQYF
TGTGCCAGCAGACCTAGCGGGAGGGCCGGGGCCTACGAGCAGTACTTC
>-|-|TRBV10-3|TRBJ2-7
CAIRNSQVTYEQYF
TGTGCCATCAGAAACTCCCAGGTCACCTACGAGCAGTACTTC
>-|-|TRBV7-9|TRBJ2-3
CASSAEADTQYF
TGTGCCAGCAGCGCCGAGGCAGATACGCAGTATTTT
>-|TRBD1|TRBV6-1|TRBJ1-2
CASSDRFDARGPYYGYTF
TGTGCCAGCAGTGATCGATTCGACGCCAGGGGGCCCTACTATGGCTACACCTTC
>-|TRBD2|TRBV5-1|TRBJ2-5
CASSLGTGGETQYF
TGCGCCAGCAGCTTGGGCACGGGAGGTGAGACCCAGTACTTC
>-|-|TRBV1|TRBJ1-2
CTSSPDRQPWGYTF
TGCACCAGCAGCCCCGATCGACAGCCGTGGGGCTACACCTTC
>-|-|TRBV19|TRBJ1-2
CASSTPATYGYTF
TGTGCCAGTAGTACCCCAGCGACCTATGGCTACACCTTC
>once|TRBD1|TRBV9|TRBJ2-2
CASSVQGVGGELFF
TGTGCCAGCAGCGTACAGGGGGTGGGCGGGGAGCTGTTTTTT
>-|TRBD2|TRBV29-1|TRBJ2-7
CSVTSGGRGEQYF
TGCAGCGTGACTAGCGGGGGACGAGGCGAGCAGTACTTC
>once|TRBD2|TRBV6-1|TRBJ2-5
CASTPGGRGTQYF
TGTGCCAGCACTCCGGGGGGGCGTGGGACCCAGTACTTC
>-|-|TRBV2|TRBJ1-1
CASIEGRDTEAFF
TGTGCCAGCATTGAGGGGAGGGACACTGAAGCTTTCTTT
>-|TRBD1|TRBV10-1|TRBJ2-7
CASSESGGQGTYEQYF
TGCGCCAGCAGTGAGTCTGGGGGACAGGGCACCTACGAGCAGTACTTC
>-|-|TRBV29-1|TRBJ2-7
CSVVMEGQEQYF
TGCAGCGTTGTTATGGAAGGACAAGAGCAGTACTTC